Only one count was recorded for the clone carrying this TCR beta chain. Patients from Seattle were sampled longitudinally, starting during active infection. These data originate in a study of blood T cell repertoires in COVID-19. Overall study context: Donors in the United States, Italy and Spain gave samples during acute or convalescent COVID-19. T cells, B-cell-depleted T cells, or PBMCs provided the cDNA or gDNA that served as material.

The CDR3 has 15 amino acids. Unmatched junction bases numbered 14, after V lost 6 bases and J lost 9 bases. Looked up from germline, CDR1 is SEHNR and CDR2 is FQNEAQ (reference sequence). In the original analysis: The authors estimated nucleated cell counts from reference gene primer amplification. TCRdb's table, derived via immunoSEQ multiplex PCR, lists solely in-frame clones and lacks some. That table gives V, J and clone size, and the DNA gave D and trimming. The sample gives tens of thousands of clones, 89% of which show up once; 2.5% to 3.5% is in the top ten. The sample comprised peripheral blood. The clonotype originates from a man over 45 with COVID-19, enrolled during active disease. J is TRBJ2-1 and V is TRBV7-9; 7 bases are a match to TRBD1. CDR3 sequence: CASSSVRGRNGEQFF. The CDR3 nucleotides are TGTGCCAGCAGTTCCGTTAGGGGGCGCAACGGTGAGCAGTTCTTC.